One T cell receptor (beta chain) is described in this entry. The data were taken from a study of T cell responses to AZD1222 COVID-19 vaccine. V lost 3 bases and J lost 2; bases outside the gene matches: 0. The CDR3 contains 13 residues. Repertoires were generated with immunoSEQ multiplex PCR, while TCRdb's copy carries only in-frame clones and drops some. The sample records 85,000 to 100,000 clones, 70% to 90% being singletons. This sequence originates from an adult in good health. The chain couples TRBV12-3 or TRBV12-4 to TRBJ2-5; the match to TRBD1 covers 7 bases. Material: peripheral blood, obtained on day 0 of AZD1222 vaccination. The CDR3 here is CASSLGQQETQYF. In nucleotides, the CDR3 is TGTGCCAGCAGTTTGGGACAGCAAGAGACCCAGTACTTC.